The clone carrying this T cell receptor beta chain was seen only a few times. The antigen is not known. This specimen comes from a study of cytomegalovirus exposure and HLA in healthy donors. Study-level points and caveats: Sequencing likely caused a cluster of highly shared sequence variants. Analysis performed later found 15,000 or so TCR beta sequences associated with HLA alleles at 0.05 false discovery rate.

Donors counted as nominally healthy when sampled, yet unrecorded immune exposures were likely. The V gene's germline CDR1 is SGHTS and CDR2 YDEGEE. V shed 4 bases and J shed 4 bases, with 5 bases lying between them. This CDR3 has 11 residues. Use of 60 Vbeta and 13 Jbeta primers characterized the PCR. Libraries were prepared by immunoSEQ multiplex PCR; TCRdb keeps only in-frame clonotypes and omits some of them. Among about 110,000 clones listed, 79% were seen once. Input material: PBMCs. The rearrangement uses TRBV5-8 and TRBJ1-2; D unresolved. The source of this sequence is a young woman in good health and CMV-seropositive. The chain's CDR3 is CASSQVYGYTF. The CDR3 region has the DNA TGTGCCAGCAGCCAGGTCTATGGCTACACCTTC. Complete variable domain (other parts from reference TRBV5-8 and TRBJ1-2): EAGVTQSPTHLIKTRGQQATLRCSPISGHTSVYWYQQALGLGLQFLLWYDEGEERNRGNFPPRFSGRQFPNYSSELNVNALELEDSALYLCASSQVYGYTFGSGTRLTVV.